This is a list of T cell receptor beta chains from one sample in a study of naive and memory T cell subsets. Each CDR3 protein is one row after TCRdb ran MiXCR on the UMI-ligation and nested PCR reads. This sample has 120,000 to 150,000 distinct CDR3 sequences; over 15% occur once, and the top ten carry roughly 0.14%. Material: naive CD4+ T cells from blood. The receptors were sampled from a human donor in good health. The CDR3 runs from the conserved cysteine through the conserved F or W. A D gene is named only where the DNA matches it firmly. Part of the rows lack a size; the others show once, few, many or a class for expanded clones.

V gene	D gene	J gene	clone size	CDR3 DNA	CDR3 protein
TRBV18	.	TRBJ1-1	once	TGTGCCAGCTCACCATCAGTACAGACGAACACTGAAGCTTTCTTT	CASSPSVQTNTEAFF
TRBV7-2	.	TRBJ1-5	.	TGTGCCAGCAGCTTTTGGGAAAATCAGCCCCAGCATTTT	CASSFWENQPQHF
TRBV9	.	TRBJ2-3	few	TGTGCCAGCAGCGTAGTGGGCCGTAGCACAGATACGCAGTATTTT	CASSVVGRSTDTQYF
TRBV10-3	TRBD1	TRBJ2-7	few	TGTGCCATCGGACGACCGGGACAGGGTATAAACGAGCAGTACTTC	CAIGRPGQGINEQYF
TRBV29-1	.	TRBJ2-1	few	TGCAGCGCCCCGACCCCGGGAGCAGGTGAGCAGTTCTTC	CSAPTPGAGEQFF
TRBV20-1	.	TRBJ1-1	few	TGCAGTGCTGGACGAAGGACATCGAACACTGAAGCTTTCTTT	CSAGRRTSNTEAFF
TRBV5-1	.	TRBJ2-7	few	TGCGCCAGCACTCTAAGGACAGCTGCCGACGAGCAGTACTTC	CASTLRTAADEQYF
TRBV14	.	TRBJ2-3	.	TGTGCCAGCAGCCACCGAGATACGCAGTATTTT	CASSHRDTQYF
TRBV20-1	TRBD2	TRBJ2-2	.	TGCAGTGCTTGGACTAGCGGAAACACCGGGGAGCTGTTTTTT	CSAWTSGNTGELFF
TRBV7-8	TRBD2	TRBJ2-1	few	TGTGCCAGCAGCCGGACTAGCGGGAGGGTTGATGAGCAGTTCTTC	CASSRTSGRVDEQFF
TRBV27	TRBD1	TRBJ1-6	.	TGTGCCAGCAGTTCGACAGGGGGGGAAAATTCACCCCTCCACTTT	CASSSTGGENSPLHF
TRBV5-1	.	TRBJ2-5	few	TGCGCCACGCAGCCGGGACATCTTCCGGAGACCCAGTACTTC	CATQPGHLPETQYF
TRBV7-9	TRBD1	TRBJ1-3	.	TGTGCCAGCAGCGCACCGGGACAGGGGAGTGGAAACACCATATATTTT	CASSAPGQGSGNTIYF
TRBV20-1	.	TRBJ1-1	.	TGCAGTGCTAGGAGTCAGGAGAACACTGAAGCTTTCTTT	CSARSQENTEAFF
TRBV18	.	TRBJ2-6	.	TGTGCCAGCTCCCCTCCGACAGGAGCCTTCTCTGGGGCCAACGTCCTGACTTTC	CASSPPTGAFSGANVLTF
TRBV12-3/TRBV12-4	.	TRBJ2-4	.	TGTGCCAGCAGTTCTCTTGGGATCAAAAACATTCAGTACTTC	CASSSLGIKNIQYF
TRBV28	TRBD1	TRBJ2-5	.	TGTGCCAGCAGTTTGCCCCGGACAGGGGCTTACCAAGAGACCCAGTACTTC	CASSLPRTGAYQETQYF
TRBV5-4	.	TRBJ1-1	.	TGTGCCAGCAGCTTTGGGAGCACCACTGAAGCTTTCTTT	CASSFGSTTEAFF
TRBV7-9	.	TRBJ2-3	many	TGTGCCAGCGGACGGCCTAGCACAGATACGCAGTATTTT	CASGRPSTDTQYF
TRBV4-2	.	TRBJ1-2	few	TGTGCCAGCAGCCCCGGAGGAGTGAACAGCGGCTATGGCTACACCTTC	CASSPGGVNSGYGYTF
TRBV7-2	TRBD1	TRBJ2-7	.	TGTGCCAGCAACAGGGGCTCCTACGAGCAGTACTTC	CASNRGSYEQYF
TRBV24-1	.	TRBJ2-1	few	TGTGCCACCAGTGCCACGAGCGGTGAGCAGTTCTTC	CATSATSGEQFF
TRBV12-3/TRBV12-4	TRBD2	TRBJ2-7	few	TGTGCCAGCAGTGCCAGTAGCGGGAGGGTCTCCTACGAGCAGTACTTC	CASSASSGRVSYEQYF
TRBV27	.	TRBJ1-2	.	TGTGCCAGCAGTTCCCCTCAGGGGTCCGGCTACACCTTC	CASSSPQGSGYTF
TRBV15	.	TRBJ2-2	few	TGTGCCACCGAGGGGGTGGGCACCGGGGAGCTGTTTTTT	CATEGVGTGELFF
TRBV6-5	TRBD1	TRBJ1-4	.	TGTGCCAGCAGGCGGACAGGGCGCTATGAAAAACTGTTTTTT	CASRRTGRYEKLFF
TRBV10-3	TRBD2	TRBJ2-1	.	TGTGCCACCGCAGGGCGGGAGGGCGAGCACAATGAGCAGTTCTTC	CATAGREGEHNEQFF
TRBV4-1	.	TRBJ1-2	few	TGCGCCAGCAGCCAAGATCGCCAGGGACACTATGGCTACACCTTC	CASSQDRQGHYGYTF
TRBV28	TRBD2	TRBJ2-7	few	TGTGCCAGCAGTTCCTTTTTAGCGGGAGGTTCCTACGAGCAGTACTTC	CASSSFLAGGSYEQYF
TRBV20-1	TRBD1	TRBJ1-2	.	TGCAGTGCTAACGGGGACAGGGGGCGAGAGGGCTACACCTTC	CSANGDRGREGYTF
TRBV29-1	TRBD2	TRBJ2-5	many	TGCAGCGCCGCGGCGGGAGGGGGCGAGACCCAGTACTTC	CSAAAGGGETQYF
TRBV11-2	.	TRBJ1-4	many	TGTGCCAGCAGCTTATATACGGGCACTAATGAAAAACTGTTTTTT	CASSLYTGTNEKLFF
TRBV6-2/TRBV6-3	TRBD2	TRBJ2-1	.	TGTGCCAGCAGTTACGCGGCGGGAGGGTGGTACAATGAGCAGTTCTTC	CASSYAAGGWYNEQFF
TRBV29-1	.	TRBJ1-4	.	TGCAGCGTCTTGCCGACTAATGAAAAACTGTTTTTT	CSVLPTNEKLFF
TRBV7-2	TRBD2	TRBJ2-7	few	TGTGCCAGCAGCCCCCGACTAGCGGGAGAGGCCTACGAGCAGTACTTC	CASSPRLAGEAYEQYF
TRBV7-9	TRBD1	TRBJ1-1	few	TGTGCCAGCAGCTTAGTGGGACAGGGGGCCGGCACTGAAGCTTTCTTT	CASSLVGQGAGTEAFF
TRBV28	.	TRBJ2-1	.	TGTGCCAGCAGTTCCCGGCCCTCCGAGCAGTTCTTC	CASSSRPSEQFF
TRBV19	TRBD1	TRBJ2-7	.	TGTGCCAGTAGTACCCTTCCGGGACAGGGGGCTAACGAGCAGTACTTC	CASSTLPGQGANEQYF
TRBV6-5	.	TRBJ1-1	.	TGTGCCAGCAGACGCGGGACTCCGAAGAACACTGAAGCTTTCTTT	CASRRGTPKNTEAFF
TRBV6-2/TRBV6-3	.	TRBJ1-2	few	TGTGCCAGCAGTTCCATTACTCCTTACGAGACTCTCTCCAACTATGGCTACACCTTC	CASSSITPYETLSNYGYTF
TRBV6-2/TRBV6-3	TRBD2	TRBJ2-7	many	TGTGCCAGCAGTTATAGGCTAGCGGGAGCCTACGAGCAGTACTTC	CASSYRLAGAYEQYF
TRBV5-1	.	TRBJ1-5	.	TGCGCCAGCAGCGTAAACGCGGGGGCCGCTCAGCCCCAGCATTTT	CASSVNAGAAQPQHF
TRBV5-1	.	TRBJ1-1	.	TGCGCCAGCAGCTCGGGACCGATGAACACTGAAGCTTTCTTT	CASSSGPMNTEAFF
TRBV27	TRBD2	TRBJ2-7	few	TGTGCCAGCAGTCCCCGTGGCGGGAGTCTCTACGAGCAGTACTTC	CASSPRGGSLYEQYF
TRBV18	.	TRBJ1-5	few	TGTGCCAGCTCACCCCGCGGGGGGGATCAGCCCCAGCATTTT	CASSPRGGDQPQHF
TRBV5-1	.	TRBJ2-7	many	TGCGCCAGCAGCTTGGAGGACGAGCAGTACTTC	CASSLEDEQYF
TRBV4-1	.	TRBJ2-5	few	TGCGCCAGCAGCCAAGTTATACAGGGACCGTACCAAGAGACCCAGTACTTC	CASSQVIQGPYQETQYF
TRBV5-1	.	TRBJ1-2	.	TGCGCCAGCAGCTCAGGTACAGAAGATGGCTACACCTTC	CASSSGTEDGYTF
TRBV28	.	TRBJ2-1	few	TGTGCCAGCAGCGTGAGCGGAATCTCCTACAATGAGCAGTTCTTC	CASSVSGISYNEQFF
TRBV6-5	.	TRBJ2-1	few	TGTGCCAGCAGTTACAGTATGGGTGAGCAGTTCTTC	CASSYSMGEQFF
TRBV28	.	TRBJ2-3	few	TGTGCCAGCAGTAACAGATTCACAGATACGCAGTATTTT	CASSNRFTDTQYF
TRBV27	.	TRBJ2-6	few	TGTGCCAGCAGTTTATTCTGGGAGAGGGTCTCTGGGGCCAACGTCCTGACTTTC	CASSLFWERVSGANVLTF
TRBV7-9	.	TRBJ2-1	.	TGTGCCAGCAGCTCCCTAGCTCGGAATGAGCAGTTCTTC	CASSSLARNEQFF
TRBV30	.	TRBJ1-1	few	TGTGCCTGGAGTGTACGGGGTCGGGAAGCTTTCTTT	CAWSVRGREAFF